This T cell receptor (beta chain) was recorded in a study of blood T cell repertoires in COVID-19. Looking at the study overall: The United States, Italy and Spain provided the acute and convalescent COVID-19 samples.

The CDR3 is 15 amino acids. V shed 4 bases and J shed 3 bases, with 13 bases lying between them. The V gene's germline CDR1 is KGHSH and CDR2 LQKENI. TCRdb keeps only in-frame clones here, not all; method: immunoSEQ multiplex PCR. Among tens of thousands of clones listed, nearly 90% were seen once. The sample comprised peripheral blood. This clonotype originated in a man between 60 and 75 years old with active COVID-19. This chain uses TRBV18 with TRBJ2-1; tentatively, D is TRBD1 (5 bases). In DNA, the CDR3 is TGTGCCAGCTCACTGTGGCAGGGTCGCTACAATGAGCAGTTCTTC. The encoded protein is CASSLWQGRYNEQFF.